The present entry profiles one TCR beta chain with its context. Its target is not known. This sample was taken from a study of synovial regulatory T cells in juvenile arthritis. Whole-study findings and limits: CDR3 overlap with synovial Tregs was higher for iaTregs than other blood Tregs.

The germline CDR1 and CDR2 sequences are SGHTA and FQGNSA. This CDR3 comprises 13 residues. No DNA is given. The synovial samples were synovial fluid, paired with peripheral blood from each active arthritis patient. The repertoire was sequenced with immunoSEQ multiplex PCR; TCRdb's copy has only in-frame clones and lacks some. The sample totals about 1,400 clones; its top ten clones hold less than 25%. The clonotype was recovered from a donor younger than 30 with juvenile idiopathic arthritis. Material: Treg cells from the synovium. This sequence joins TRBV7-2 and TRBJ1-2; the D call of TRBD1 rests on TCRdb alone, since no DNA is present to check it. CDR3 sequence: CASSLDRGRGYTF.